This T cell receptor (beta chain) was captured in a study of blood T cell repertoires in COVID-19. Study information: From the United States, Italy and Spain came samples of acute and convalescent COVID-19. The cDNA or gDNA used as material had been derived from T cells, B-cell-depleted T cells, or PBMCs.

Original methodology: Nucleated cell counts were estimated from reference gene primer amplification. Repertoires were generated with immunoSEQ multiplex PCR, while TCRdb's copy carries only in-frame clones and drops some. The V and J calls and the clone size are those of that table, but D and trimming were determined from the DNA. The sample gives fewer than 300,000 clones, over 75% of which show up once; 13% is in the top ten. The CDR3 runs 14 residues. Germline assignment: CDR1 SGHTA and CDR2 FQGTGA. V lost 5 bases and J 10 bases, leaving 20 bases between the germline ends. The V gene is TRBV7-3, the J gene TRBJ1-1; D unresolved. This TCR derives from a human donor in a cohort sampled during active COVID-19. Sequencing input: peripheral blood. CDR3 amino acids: CASSQSSGGQPAFF. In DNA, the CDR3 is TGTGCCAGCAGCCAGAGTTCAGGAGGGCAACCAGCTTTCTTT.